This T cell receptor beta chain was observed in a study of control samples from healthy donors and cancer patients. CDR1 and CDR2 from the germline V gene are KGHSH and LQKENI. The V gene lost 0 bases and the J gene lost 1 base, with 12 bases spanning the gap. The CDR3 totals 16 residues. Only in-frame clones appear in the TCRdb table, and some are missing; sequencing was by immunoSEQ multiplex PCR. The sample holds tens of thousands of clones, approximately 89% seen once. The origin of this receptor is a man between 35 and 55 years old with colorectal cancer. This chain uses TRBV18 with TRBJ1-1; no definite D call. Sample: PBMCs. The CDR3 DNA is TGTGCCAGCTCACCACCGATCGGGAGCTGGAACACTGAAGCTTTCTTT. This codes for CASSPPIGSWNTEAFF.